A selection of T cell receptor beta chains follows, all from one sample in a study of T cells of healthy individuals. TCRdb reanalysed the 5' RACE reads using MiXCR and keeps one entry per CDR3 protein. The sample shows 50,000 to 55,000 distinct CDR3 sequences, roughly 14% of them seen only once. These receptor sequences come from a human donor in good health. The CDR3 runs from the conserved cysteine through the conserved F or W. D genes are given only for firm matches. Clone size, where shown, is once, few, many, or a class for clones that have expanded.

V gene	J gene	D gene	CDR3 length	clone size	CDR3 protein	CDR3 DNA
TRBV10-3	TRBJ2-7	.	15	.	CAISDLTWPSHEQYF	TGTGCCATCAGTGACTTGACATGGCCGAGCCACGAGCAGTACTTC
TRBV5-1	TRBJ2-1	.	14	.	CASSLDRPYNEQFF	TGCGCCAGCAGCTTGGACAGACCCTACAATGAGCAGTTCTTC
TRBV29-1	TRBJ1-1	TRBD1	13	.	CSVARGPYLEAFF	TGCAGCGTGGCCAGGGGGCCCTACCTTGAAGCTTTCTTT
TRBV2	TRBJ1-4	.	13	many	CASKSGRGEKLFF	TGTGCCAGCAAGTCAGGGAGAGGTGAAAAACTGTTTTTT
TRBV7-2	TRBJ1-2	TRBD1	16	few	CASSSADRGLNYGYTF	TGTGCCAGCAGCTCCGCGGACAGGGGTCTTAACTATGGCTACACCTTC
TRBV27	TRBJ1-4	.	14	.	CASSLLGPHEKLFF	TGTGCCAGCAGTTTATTGGGTCCGCATGAAAAACTGTTTTTT
TRBV7-2	TRBJ2-3	TRBD2	20	many	CASSFPVPGGPEWNTDTQYF	TGTGCCAGCAGCTTCCCTGTTCCGGGAGGGCCGGAGTGGAACACAGATACGCAGTATTTT
TRBV6-5	TRBJ2-1	TRBD1	16	many	CASSSRTGYPNNEQFF	TGTGCCAGCAGTTCCCGGACAGGGTACCCAAACAATGAGCAGTTCTTC
TRBV13	TRBJ1-4	.	13	few	CASSLDMGEKLFF	TGTGCCAGCAGCTTAGACATGGGGGAAAAACTGTTTTTT
TRBV18	TRBJ2-7	TRBD1	13	many	CASSPRQGFEQYF	TGTGCCAGCTCACCAAGACAGGGGTTCGAGCAGTACTTC
TRBV2	TRBJ2-7	.	13	few	CASSEGAYGEQYF	TGTGCCAGCAGTGAGGGGGCGTATGGCGAGCAGTACTTC
TRBV29-1	TRBJ2-1	TRBD1	13	few	CSVTGGSYNEQFF	TGCAGCGTCACAGGGGGCTCCTACAATGAGCAGTTCTTC
TRBV4-1	TRBJ2-7	.	15	many	CASSQNSQSSYEQYF	TGCGCCAGCAGCCAAAACAGTCAGAGCTCCTACGAGCAGTACTTC
TRBV29-1	TRBJ2-3	.	10	many	CSVGPDTQYF	TGCAGCGTTGGGCCAGATACGCAGTATTTT
TRBV25-1	TRBJ2-4	.	13	.	CASSDPNQNIQYF	TGTGCCAGCAGTGACCCTAACCAAAACATTCAGTACTTC
TRBV10-2	TRBJ2-7	TRBD1	13	few	CAVMGQGVREQYF	TGCGCCGTCATGGGACAGGGGGTCCGCGAGCAGTACTTC
TRBV7-6	TRBJ1-6	.	14	few	CASSSTSYNSPLHF	TGTGCCAGCAGCTCAACTTCCTATAATTCACCCCTCCACTTT
TRBV30	TRBJ1-1	.	11	many	CASLRGRRAFF	TGTGCCTCCCTCCGCGGGCGGCGGGCTTTCTTT
TRBV20-1	TRBJ2-7	.	15	many	CSARDGTRWSYEQYF	TGCAGTGCTAGAGATGGTACGCGGTGGTCTTACGAGCAGTACTTC
TRBV19	TRBJ1-1	.	17	many	CASSIVGGGRRNTEAFF	TGTGCCAGTAGTATAGTTGGGGGGGGACGGCGGAACACTGAAGCTTTCTTT
TRBV5-6	TRBJ2-3	TRBD2	16	.	CASSFLAGRSADTQYF	TGTGCCAGCAGCTTTCTTGCCGGGAGGAGCGCAGATACGCAGTATTTT
TRBV5-1	TRBJ2-1	.	14	.	CASSITRGTDEQFF	TGCGCCAGCAGCATCACCAGGGGTACAGATGAGCAGTTCTTC
TRBV5-6	TRBJ1-6	.	15	many	CASSFGANRDSPLHF	TGTGCCAGCAGCTTCGGGGCCAACCGAGATTCACCCCTCCACTTT
TRBV10-3	TRBJ2-3	.	16	few	CAISEPGGASTDTQYF	TGTGCCATCAGTGAACCAGGAGGTGCTAGCACAGATACGCAGTATTTT
TRBV20-1	TRBJ2-5	.	15	once	CSAEAQEPVQETQYF	TGCAGTGCTGAGGCTCAGGAGCCCGTACAAGAGACCCAGTACTTC
TRBV6-2/TRBV6-3	TRBJ1-1	.	15	.	CASSDPQGLNTEAFF	TGTGCCAGCAGTGACCCGCAGGGGCTGAACACTGAAGCTTTCTTT
TRBV5-1	TRBJ1-2	.	15	.	CASSLMSTGPYGYTF	TGCGCCAGCAGCCTTATGTCAACAGGGCCCTATGGCTACACCTTC
TRBV5-1	TRBJ2-7	.	14	many	CASMVPDNSYEQYF	TGCGCCAGCATGGTCCCGGACAACTCCTACGAGCAGTACTTC
TRBV28	TRBJ1-5	TRBD1	16	.	CANRLNRGLGNQPQHF	TGTGCCAACAGGCTTAACAGGGGGCTGGGCAATCAGCCCCAGCATTTT
TRBV6-1	TRBJ1-1	.	13	many	CASSEGLNTEAFF	TGTGCCAGCAGTGAAGGGTTGAACACTGAAGCTTTCTTT
TRBV10-3	TRBJ2-1	.	12	few	CATGTAHNEQFF	TGTGCCACCGGGACGGCCCACAATGAGCAGTTCTTC
TRBV5-1	TRBJ2-5	TRBD2	15	.	CASSSGAGGRETQYF	TGCGCCAGCAGCTCAGGAGCGGGGGGGCGAGAGACCCAGTACTTC
TRBV18	TRBJ2-7	TRBD2	14	many	CASSLEREGYEQYF	TGTGCCAGCTCACTTGAGCGGGAGGGATACGAGCAGTACTTC
TRBV29-1	TRBJ2-7	TRBD1	15	many	CSVELAGGIPYEQYF	TGCAGCGTTGAATTGGCAGGGGGCATCCCTTACGAGCAGTACTTC
TRBV27	TRBJ1-1	.	14	.	CASSFREGGAEAFF	TGTGCCAGCAGTTTCCGGGAGGGGGGAGCTGAAGCTTTCTTT
TRBV20-1	TRBJ1-1	TRBD1	12	many	CSPGTGTTEAFF	TGCAGCCCCGGGACAGGGACCACTGAAGCTTTCTTT
TRBV10-2	TRBJ2-1	TRBD1	14	.	CASTRTGDYNEQFF	TGCGCCAGCACCAGGACAGGGGATTACAATGAGCAGTTCTTC
TRBV5-6	TRBJ2-1	TRBD2	16	many	CASSLNSGRAYNEQFF	TGTGCCAGCAGCCTTAACAGCGGGAGGGCCTACAATGAGCAGTTCTTC
TRBV6-6	TRBJ1-5	TRBD1	14	many	CASSDRGYNQPQHF	TGTGCCAGCAGCGACAGGGGTTATAATCAGCCCCAGCATTTT